This TCR beta chain was sequenced for a study of Graves' ophthalmopathy and Graves' hyperthyroidism. Patients newly diagnosed with hyperthyroidism, under 2 months' duration, were aged 18 to 65, the study reports. It was on clinical symptoms, serum thyroxine, TRAb, thyroid ultrasound and orbital computed tomography that diagnosis relied. In the case of this clonotype: Its antigen is undetermined.

The study, taken as a whole, reports: Also, most clonotypes expanded in the thyroid above 0.001 frequency appeared in blood. For separating ophthalmopathy from stable hyperthyroidism, a 13-signature model gave about 90% sensitivity and roughly 83% specificity.

Germline-derived CDR1 and CDR2 are MNHEY and SVGAGI. The CDR3 covers 15 residues. The V end was cut by 0 bases, the J end by 0 bases, with 8 bases between. The authors amplified TCR beta CDR3 regions from RNA transcripts. First-round RT-PCR relied on HTBI primers, and a second-round multiplex PCR came next. TCRdb re-analysed the multiplex PCR reads in MiXCR, keeping a single row per CDR3 protein. In the table there are a few hundred thousand distinct CDR3 sequences, 35% to 45% of which are singletons. The rearrangement links TRBV6-5 to TRBJ2-5; D is possibly TRBD2 (5 bases). The receptor was isolated from an adult man with Graves' hyperthyroidism. The sequenced sample was peripheral blood or thyroid tissue (not recorded which). Here the CDR3 reads CASSYSRGYQETQYF. CDR3 DNA sequence: TGTGCCAGCAGTTACTCGAGAGGGTACCAAGAGACCCAGTACTTC.